This entry lists 21 T cell receptor beta chains sequenced from one sample in a study of ipilimumab plus nivolumab after autologous stem cell transplantation. Data came from immunoSEQ multiplex PCR; TCRdb stores just in-frame clones and leaves some out. The sample lists 20,000 to 25,000 clones, 70% to 80% occurring once. The material sequenced was PBMCs, taken in a trial of ipilimumab plus nivolumab as post-transplant consolidation. These receptor sequences come from a male donor with diffuse large B-cell lymphoma.

This sequence joins TRBV2 and TRBJ2-4, with 7 bases aligning to TRBD2. Germline CDR1 is SNHLY and CDR2 is FYNNEI. CDR3 length: 15 residues. Losses at the gene ends were 8 bases for V and 1 base for J; bases not matched to a gene: 8. In DNA form, the CDR3 reads TGTGCCAGCTTGGGGGGGTATGTGGCCAAAAACATTCAGTACTTC. It specifies CASLGGYVAKNIQYF.

This clone showed up just a few times. The rearrangement uses TRBV6-6 and TRBJ2-7, with D perhaps matching TRBD1 or TRBD2 (6 bases each). CDR3 length: 16 residues. Germline CDR1 and CDR2: MNHNY and SVGAGI (reference sequence). Trimming removed 0 bases at V and 3 bases at J, with 15 bases between. The DNA of the CDR3 is TGTGCCAGCAGTTACTCCGCGGGACAATGGAGCTACGAGCAGTACTTC. It encodes CASSYSAGQWSYEQYF.

This chain joins TRBV9 and TRBJ1-6; maybe TRBD1 (5 bases). V was clipped by 3 bases and J by 6 bases, with 13 bases between them. Germline V gives CDR1 SGDLS, CDR2 YYNGEE. The CDR3 has 15 residues. CDR3 amino acids: CASSARGGSNSPLHF. The CDR3, as DNA: TGTGCCAGCAGCGCCCGTGGGGGAAGTAATTCACCCCTCCACTTT.

This clone appeared a single time. V gene TRBV5-1 combines with J gene TRBJ1-4, with a tentative D call TRBD1 (6 bases). This CDR3 is 14 amino acids long. CDR1 is SGHRS, CDR2 YFSETQ, per germline. V shed 0 bases and J shed 4 bases, with 7 bases lying between them. The CDR3 spells CASSLGGHNEKLFF. The CDR3 region has the DNA TGCGCCAGCAGCTTGGGGGGACATAATGAAAAACTGTTTTTT.

J is TRBJ2-3 and V is TRBV14, with unresolved D. Germline V CDR1 and CDR2: SGHDN, FVKESK. CDR3 length equals 15 residues. Between the trimmed V and J ends, which lost 4 bases and 6 bases, there was a span of 17 bases. The CDR3 DNA sequence: TGTGCCAGCAGCCCCTTAGGACCAAGCCGGGATACGCAGTATTTT. It encodes CASSPLGPSRDTQYF.

The CDR3 reads CASSPTLAESSYNEQFF. Here the CDR3 DNA reads TGTGCCAGCTCCCCCACTTTGGCTGAGAGCTCCTACAATGAGCAGTTCTTC. The rearrangement links TRBV18 to TRBJ2-1; no firm D call. Germline CDR1 and CDR2: KGHSH and LQKENI. This CDR3 is 17 amino acids long. Between the trimmed V and J ends, which lost 6 bases and 0 bases, there was a span of 18 bases.

The V and J genes are TRBV5-1 and TRBJ1-1, with 7 bases aligning to TRBD1. Germline CDR1 and CDR2: SGHRS and YFSETQ. The CDR3 sequence is 14 residues long. V gave up 4 bases and J gave up 3 bases; unmatched junction bases: 6. The chain's CDR3 is CASSVQGYDTEAFF. The CDR3 DNA follows: TGCGCCAGCAGCGTACAGGGGTACGACACTGAAGCTTTCTTT.

This clone was counted between two and nine times. The chain has TRBV30 and TRBJ2-2; D perhaps matches TRBD1 (6 bases). V was cut by 1 base and J by 5 bases, with 11 bases left in between. CDR1 is GTSNPN and CDR2 is SVGIG in the germline V gene (reference sequence). The length of the CDR3 is 14 residues. CDR3 DNA: TGTGCCTGGAGTGGTAGAGGGGGAACCGGGGAGCTGTTTTTT. Protein: CAWSGRGGTGELFF.

The rearrangement uses TRBV18 and TRBJ2-7; D unclear. The CDR3 runs 14 residues. Trimming left V 2 bases short and J 2 bases short, with 10 bases between. CDR1 KGHSH and CDR2 LQKENI come from the germline V gene. CDR3 sequence reads: CASSPGLIPYEQYF. CDR3 nucleotides: TGTGCCAGCTCACCAGGTCTTATCCCCTACGAGCAGTACTTC. The whole variable domain, filled in from reference TRBV18 and TRBJ2-7, reads NAGVMQNPRHLVRRRGQEARLRCSPMKGHSHVYWYRQLPEEGLKFMVYLQKENIIDESGMPKERFSAEFPKEGPSILRIQQVVRGDSAAYFCASSPGLIPYEQYFGPGTRLTVT.

The chain uses TRBV6-5 and TRBJ2-1; 12 bases line up with TRBD2. There are 14 residues in the CDR3. The V gene's germline CDR1 is MNHEY and CDR2 SVGAGI. After removal of 8 bases from V and 8 bases from J, the junction contained 7 bases not matched to a gene. The CDR3 here is CASRPGLAGHEQFF. CDR3 DNA sequence: TGTGCCAGCCGACCGGGACTAGCGGGTCATGAGCAGTTCTTC.

Comments on this clone: One end of the junction is discordant with germline, which a read error may explain. This chain links TRBV7-9 with TRBJ2-3; 8 bases match TRBD1. The CDR3 has 16 residues. Germline values: CDR1 SEHNR, CDR2 FQNEAQ (reference sequence). The CDR3 spells CASSSRGAGGTHTQYF. CDR3 sequence (DNA): TGTGCCAGCAGCTCCCGTGGGGCAGGGGGCACACATACGCAGTATTTT. Combining the CDR3 with reference TRBV7-9 and TRBJ2-3 gives the whole variable domain DTGVSQNPRHKITKRGQNVTFRCDPISEHNRLYWYRQTLGQGPEFLTYFQNEAQLEKSRLLSDRFSAERPKGSFSTLEIQRTEQGDSAMYLCASSSRGAGGTHTQYFGPGTRLTVL.

The genes are TRBV5-4 and TRBJ2-7; 8 bases line up with TRBD2. Germline values: CDR1 SGHNT, CDR2 YYREEE (reference sequence). Trimming took 4 bases from V and 6 from J; bases not matched to a gene: 9. The length of the CDR3 is 14 residues. The CDR3 DNA follows: TGTGCCAGCAGCCTTGGCGGGGGGACCCGCGAGCAGTACTTC. Translating gives CASSLGGGTREQYF.

V usage is TRBV19 and J usage is TRBJ1-1; 8 positions agree with TRBD1. With V trimmed by 1 base and J by 5 bases, 6 bases remained unmatched. This CDR3 spans 15 amino acids. Germline V lookup: CDR1 LNHDA, CDR2 SQIVND (reference sequence). The CDR3, as DNA: TGTGCCAGTAGTATAGGGGCCAGGGGGCGGACTGAAGCTTTCTTT. It encodes CASSIGARGRTEAFF.

V and J are TRBV18 and TRBJ2-6; D is uncertain. The CDR3 extends over 17 amino acids. V dropped 6 bases and J dropped 0 bases, with 15 bases sitting between them. Germline V gene lookup returns CDR1 KGHSH and CDR2 LQKENI. CDR3 residues: CASSLNGPVSGANVLTF. DNA of the CDR3: TGTGCCAGCTCTCTCAACGGACCGGTCTCTGGGGCCAACGTCCTGACTTTC.

The rearrangement joins TRBV4-1 to TRBJ2-7, with D possibly matching TRBD2 (6 bases). The CDR3 consists of 14 residues. Trimming stripped 2 bases from V and 6 bases from J, with 14 bases between. Germline V gives CDR1 MGHRA, CDR2 YSYEKL. CDR3 residues: CASSQKELASEQYF. CDR3 DNA sequence: TGCGCCAGCAGCCAAAAGGAACTAGCAAGCGAGCAGTACTTC.

The CDR3 reads CASSLSRGQGNQPQHF. CDR3 DNA: TGTGCCAGCAGCTTATCTAGGGGACAGGGAAATCAGCCCCAGCATTTT. The chain couples TRBV7-9 to TRBJ1-5, with 9 bases matching TRBD1. Germline V gene data show CDR1 as SEHNR and CDR2 as FQNEAQ (reference sequence). The CDR3 totals 16 residues. V lost 2 bases and J lost 4; bases outside the gene matches: 6.

By share of the sample, this clone is medium-sized. This chain joins TRBV13 and TRBJ1-2; D is unclear. V gave up 5 bases and J gave up 2 bases, with 24 bases separating them. The V gene's germline CDR1 is PRHDT and CDR2 FYEKMQ (reference sequence). This CDR3 region has 18 residues. The CDR3 DNA is TGTGCCAGCAGCCCGCACCTCCGATTACCGACACAGAACTATGGCTACACCTTC. Translated: CASSPHLRLPTQNYGYTF.

This chain links TRBV11-3 with TRBJ1-3; unclear D gene. Germline V CDR1 and CDR2: SGHNT, YENEEA. CDR3 length: 14 residues. The V and J ends lost 4 bases and 4 bases respectively, with 11 bases between them. This CDR3 reads CASSSGSRGNTIYF. CDR3 in DNA: TGTGCCAGCAGCTCGGGCTCGAGAGGAAACACCATATATTTT. Complete variable domain (other parts from reference TRBV11-3 and TRBJ1-3): EAGVVQSPRYKIIEKKQPVAFWCNPISGHNTLYWYLQNLGQGPELLIRYENEEAVDDSQLPKDRFSAERLKGVDSTLKIQPAELGDSAVYLCASSSGSRGNTIYFGEGSWLTVV.

The rearrangement uses TRBV9 and TRBJ1-6, with D perhaps matching TRBD1 (5 bases). Germline V gene data show CDR1 as SGDLS and CDR2 as YYNGEE. Trimming left V 3 bases short and J 10 bases short, with 14 bases between. CDR3 length equals 14 residues. In DNA, the CDR3 is TGTGCCAGCAGCGAACTAACCCAGGGATCACCCCTCCACTTT. Its protein is CASSELTQGSPLHF. The full variable domain, its missing parts supplied by reference TRBV9 and TRBJ1-6, is DSGVTQTPKHLITATGQRVTLRCSPRSGDLSVYWYQQSLDQGLQFLIQYYNGEERAKGNILERFSAQQFPDLHSELNLSSLELGDSALYFCASSELTQGSPLHFGNGTRLTVT.

The V gene is TRBV7-2, the J gene TRBJ2-6; D is unresolved. The length of the CDR3 is 14 residues. Germline-derived CDR1 and CDR2 are SGHTA and FQGNSA. V lost 4 bases, J lost 2 bases, and 6 bases lay in between. As DNA, the CDR3 is TGTGCCAGCAGCTCCTACGCTGGGGCCAACGTCCTGACTTTC. Translation: CASSSYAGANVLTF.

This rearrangement joins TRBV2 to TRBJ1-4; D unresolved. Trimming took 6 bases from V and 8 from J, leaving 13 bases between them. From germline, CDR1 is SNHLY and CDR2 FYNNEI. CDR3 length equals 13 residues. CDR3 protein: CASRDGLSEKLFF. DNA of the CDR3: TGTGCCAGCAGGGACGGACTTTCGGAAAAACTGTTTTTT. The entire variable domain, with the rest obtained from reference TRBV2 and TRBJ1-4, is as follows: EPEVTQTPSHQVTQMGQEVILRCVPISNHLYFYWYRQILGQKVEFLVSFYNNEISEKSEIFDDQFSVERPDGSNFTLKIRSTKLEDSAMYFCASRDGLSEKLFFGSGTQLSVL.